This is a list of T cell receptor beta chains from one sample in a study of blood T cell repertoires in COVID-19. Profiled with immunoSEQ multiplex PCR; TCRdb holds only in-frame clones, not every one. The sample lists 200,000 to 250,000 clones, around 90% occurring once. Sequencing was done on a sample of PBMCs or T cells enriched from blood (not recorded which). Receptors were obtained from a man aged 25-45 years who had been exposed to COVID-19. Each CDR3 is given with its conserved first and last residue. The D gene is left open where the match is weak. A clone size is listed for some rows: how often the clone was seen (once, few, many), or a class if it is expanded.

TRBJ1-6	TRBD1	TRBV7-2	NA	CASSRETGSVSPLHF	TGTGCCAGCAGCCGGGAGACAGGGAGTGTTTCACCCCTCCACTTT
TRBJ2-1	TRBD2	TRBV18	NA	CASSRTSGGASAGEQFF	TGTGCCAGCTCACGGACTAGCGGGGGGGCCAGCGCCGGTGAGCAGTTCTTC
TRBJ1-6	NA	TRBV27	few	CASSLWRGSYNSPLHF	TGTGCCAGCAGTTTATGGCGGGGCTCCTATAATTCACCCCTCCACTTT
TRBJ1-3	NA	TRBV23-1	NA	CASTGLPGNTIYF	TGCGCCAGCACGGGACTTCCAGGAAACACCATATATTTT
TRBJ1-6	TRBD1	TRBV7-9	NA	CASSLTGQSNSPLHF	TGTGCCAGCAGTCTGACGGGACAGTCGAATTCACCCCTCCACTTT
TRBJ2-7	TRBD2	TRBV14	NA	CASSQTSGGAYEQYF	TGTGCCAGCAGCCAAACTAGCGGGGGAGCCTACGAGCAGTACTTC
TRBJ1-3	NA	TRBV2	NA	CASSERGSGNTIYF	TGTGCCAGCAGTGAACGCGGATCTGGAAACACCATATATTTT
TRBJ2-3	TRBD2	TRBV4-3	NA	CASSLQITSGGAFSTDTQYF	TGCGCCAGCAGCCTACAGATAACTAGCGGGGGGGCCTTTAGCACAGATACGCAGTATTTT
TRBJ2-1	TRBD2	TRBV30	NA	CAWSLSLAGAYNEQFF	TGTGCCTGGAGCCTATCACTAGCGGGGGCCTACAATGAGCAGTTCTTC
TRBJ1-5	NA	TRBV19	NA	CASSNGVNQPQHF	TGTGCCAGTAGTAACGGGGTAAATCAGCCCCAGCATTTT
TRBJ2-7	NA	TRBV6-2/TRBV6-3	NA	CASSYRDTAYEQYF	TGTGCCAGCAGTTACCGGGACACCGCCTACGAGCAGTACTTC
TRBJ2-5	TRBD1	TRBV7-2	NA	CASSPRDRAYQETQYF	TGTGCCAGCAGCCCACGTGACAGGGCCTACCAAGAGACCCAGTACTTC
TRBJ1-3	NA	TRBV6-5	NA	CASSYSGASGNTIYF	TGTGCCAGCAGTTACTCGGGGGCCTCTGGAAACACCATATATTTT
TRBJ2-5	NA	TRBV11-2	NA	CASSPSSTGTQYF	TGTGCCAGCAGCCCAAGCTCCACGGGGACCCAGTACTTC
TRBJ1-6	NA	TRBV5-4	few	CASSPGVGFSSPLHF	TGTGCCAGCAGCCCCGGGGTAGGGTTTTCCTCACCCCTCCACTTT
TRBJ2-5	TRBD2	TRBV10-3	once	CAISEERGSDQETQYF	TGTGCCATCAGTGAGGAGCGGGGGTCGGATCAAGAGACCCAGTACTTC
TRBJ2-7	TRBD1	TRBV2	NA	CASSKRTGEPYEQYF	TGTGCCAGCAGCAAGCGGACAGGTGAGCCCTACGAGCAGTACTTC
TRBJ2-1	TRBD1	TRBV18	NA	CASSPPAGGTFF	TGTGCCAGCTCACCACCTGCAGGGGGCACGTTCTTC
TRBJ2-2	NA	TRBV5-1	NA	CASSHDLSQGGTGELFF	TGCGCCAGCAGCCACGACCTTAGCCAGGGTGGCACCGGGGAGCTGTTTTTT
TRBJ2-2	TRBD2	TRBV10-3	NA	CAIGTSGGAGTGELFF	TGTGCCATTGGGACTAGCGGGGGGGCCGGGACCGGGGAGCTGTTTTTT
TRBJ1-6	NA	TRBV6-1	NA	CASSDSRFNSPLHF	TGTGCCAGCAGTGATAGTAGATTTAATTCACCCCTCCACTTT
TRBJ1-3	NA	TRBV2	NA	CASLSGTGNTIYF	TGTGCCAGCCTCTCGGGGACTGGAAACACCATATATTTT
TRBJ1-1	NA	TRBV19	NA	CASSIAGAPTEAFF	TGTGCCAGTAGTATCGCAGGGGCGCCGACTGAAGCTTTCTTT
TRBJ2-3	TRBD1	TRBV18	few	CASSPKGQDLYTDTQYF	TGTGCCAGCTCACCAAAGGGACAGGACCTTTACACAGATACGCAGTATTTT